The T cell receptor (beta chain) under discussion was sequenced for a study of blood T cell repertoires in COVID-19. In germline, CDR1 is MDHEN, CDR2 SYDVKM. The V gene end was trimmed by 5 bases and the J gene end by 6 bases; junction bases not matched to a gene: 4. The CDR3 contains 13 residues. One Seattle source followed patients from active infection through their disease course. The table came from immunoSEQ multiplex PCR; TCRdb's copy has only in-frame clones and leaves some out. The table has 300,000 to 450,000 clones, approximately 89% seen once; the top ten hold over 3.5%. The chain is built from TRBV28 and TRBJ1-2; 9 bases map to TRBD1. Source material: peripheral blood. This sequence was found in a woman aged 55-69 years with COVID-19, enrolled during active disease. Here the CDR3 reads CASSRDRVDGYTF. The CDR3 DNA follows: TGTGCCAGCAGTCGGGACAGGGTGGATGGCTACACCTTC.